One sample yielded the 10 T cell receptor beta chains listed below, sequenced in a study of CD8+CD57+ T cells in acquired aplastic anemia. The authors sequenced patients whose flow cytometry had shown CD8+CD57+ cell expansion. The study profiled TCR beta VDJ and CDR3 using genomic DNA as template. Via MiXCR, TCRdb re-called the reads, giving one row per CDR3 protein. This table holds fewer than 250,000 distinct CDR3 sequences, about half found once. Sequencing was performed on sorted CD4+, CD8+, or CD8+CD57+ T cells (not recorded which) from PBMCs. The receptors were gathered from a human donor with aplastic anemia.

There are many counts of this clonotype. This chain uses TRBV12-3 or TRBV12-4 with TRBJ1-1; unclear D gene. CDR3 length: 15 residues. The V end was cut by 5 bases, the J end by 1 base, with 14 bases between. The CDR3 sequence is CASSLHSGENTEAFF. CDR3 DNA sequence: TGTGCCAGCAGTCTCCACAGTGGGGAGAACACTGAAGCTTTCTTT.

The chain employs TRBV6-1 and TRBJ1-1, with D maybe TRBD1 (5 bases). V gave up 5 bases and J gave up 11 bases, with 9 bases separating them. Germline CDR1 and CDR2: MNHNS and SASEGT. The CDR3 extends over 10 amino acids. DNA for the CDR3: TGTGCCAGCAGTTTGCGGGGGGCTTTCTTT. Residues: CASSLRGAFF.

V and J are TRBV3-1 and TRBJ2-5; no reliable D call. Trimming left V 5 bases short and J 3 bases short, with 16 bases between. The V gene's germline CDR1 is LGHDT and CDR2 YNNKEL (reference sequence). This CDR3 has 15 amino acids. CDR3 nucleotides: TGTGCCAGCAGCTCACGTGTAGGAAGGGAAGAGACCCAGTACTTC. Amino acid sequence: CASSSRVGREETQYF.

V usage is TRBV7-8 and J usage is TRBJ2-7, with 7 bases lining up with TRBD1. J was trimmed by 1 base and V by 8 bases; bases with no gene match: 11. The CDR3 consists of 15 residues. Germline loops: CDR1 SGHVS, CDR2 FQNEAQ. CDR3 region: CASPPPRQGSYEQYV. CDR3 in DNA: TGTGCCAGCCCCCCCCCCCGACAGGGTTCCTACGAGCAGTACGTC.

This clonotype was seen at least ten times. This sequence joins TRBV6-1 and TRBJ1-1; perhaps TRBD1 as D (5 bases). CDR1 is MNHNS and CDR2 is SASEGT in the germline V gene. The CDR3 is made up of 16 amino acids. V was pared by 1 base and J by 2 bases, with 14 bases between. CDR3 nucleotides: TGTGCCAGCAGTGAAGGTCGTTGGGGGGGAAACACTGAAGCTTTCTTT. Encoded protein: CASSEGRWGGNTEAFF.

This clonotype was seen at least ten times. This sequence joins TRBV6-4 and TRBJ2-3; TRBD1 agrees at 7 bases. Germline CDR1 and CDR2: MRHNA and SNTAGT. The J segment lost 4 bases and the V segment lost 0 bases, leaving 4 bases of the junction unmatched. The CDR3 is 15 amino acids. CDR3 DNA: TGTGCCAGCAGTGACTCGAACAGGGGCGCAGATACGCAGTATTTT. Residues: CASSDSNRGADTQYF.

The rearrangement links TRBV20-1 to TRBJ2-1; 8 bases agree with TRBD2. The germline CDR1 and CDR2 sequences are DFQATT and SNEGSKA (reference sequence). The CDR3 length is 16 residues. The trim removed 4 bases at V and 0 bases at J, leaving 8 bases unmatched. CDR3 in DNA: TGCAGTGCTATGGATAGCGGGGCGAGCTCCTACAATGAGCAGTTCTTC. This sequence encodes CSAMDSGASSYNEQFF.

The chain employs TRBV5-1 and TRBJ2-1; D is ambiguous. CDR1 and CDR2 (germline): SGHRS, YFSETQ. Trimming removed 0 bases at V and 9 bases at J, with 7 bases between. CDR3 size: 12 residues. The CDR3 here is CASSLAAPEQFF. In DNA form, the CDR3 reads TGCGCCAGCAGCTTGGCGGCTCCTGAGCAGTTCTTC.

There are many counts of this clonotype. The V call is TRBV9, the J call TRBJ2-1, with 7 bases identical to TRBD2. The CDR3 length is 15 residues. Germline CDR1 reads SGDLS; CDR2 reads YYNGEE. The V gene end was trimmed by 3 bases and the J gene end by 4 bases; junction bases not matched to a gene: 7. The CDR3 DNA reads as TGTGCCAGCAGCGGCGGGGGACTCTTATACAATGAGCAGTTCTTC. This gives the protein CASSGGGLLYNEQFF.

V gene TRBV2 combines with J gene TRBJ2-3; 7 bases align to TRBD2. The V gene's germline CDR1 is SNHLY and CDR2 FYNNEI. V shed 6 bases, J shed 6 bases, and the junction held 3 bases outside the gene matches. This CDR3 has 12 residues. The CDR3 DNA reads as TGTGCCAGCAGGGGGGGGATCGATACGCAGTATTTT. Translation: CASRGGIDTQYF.